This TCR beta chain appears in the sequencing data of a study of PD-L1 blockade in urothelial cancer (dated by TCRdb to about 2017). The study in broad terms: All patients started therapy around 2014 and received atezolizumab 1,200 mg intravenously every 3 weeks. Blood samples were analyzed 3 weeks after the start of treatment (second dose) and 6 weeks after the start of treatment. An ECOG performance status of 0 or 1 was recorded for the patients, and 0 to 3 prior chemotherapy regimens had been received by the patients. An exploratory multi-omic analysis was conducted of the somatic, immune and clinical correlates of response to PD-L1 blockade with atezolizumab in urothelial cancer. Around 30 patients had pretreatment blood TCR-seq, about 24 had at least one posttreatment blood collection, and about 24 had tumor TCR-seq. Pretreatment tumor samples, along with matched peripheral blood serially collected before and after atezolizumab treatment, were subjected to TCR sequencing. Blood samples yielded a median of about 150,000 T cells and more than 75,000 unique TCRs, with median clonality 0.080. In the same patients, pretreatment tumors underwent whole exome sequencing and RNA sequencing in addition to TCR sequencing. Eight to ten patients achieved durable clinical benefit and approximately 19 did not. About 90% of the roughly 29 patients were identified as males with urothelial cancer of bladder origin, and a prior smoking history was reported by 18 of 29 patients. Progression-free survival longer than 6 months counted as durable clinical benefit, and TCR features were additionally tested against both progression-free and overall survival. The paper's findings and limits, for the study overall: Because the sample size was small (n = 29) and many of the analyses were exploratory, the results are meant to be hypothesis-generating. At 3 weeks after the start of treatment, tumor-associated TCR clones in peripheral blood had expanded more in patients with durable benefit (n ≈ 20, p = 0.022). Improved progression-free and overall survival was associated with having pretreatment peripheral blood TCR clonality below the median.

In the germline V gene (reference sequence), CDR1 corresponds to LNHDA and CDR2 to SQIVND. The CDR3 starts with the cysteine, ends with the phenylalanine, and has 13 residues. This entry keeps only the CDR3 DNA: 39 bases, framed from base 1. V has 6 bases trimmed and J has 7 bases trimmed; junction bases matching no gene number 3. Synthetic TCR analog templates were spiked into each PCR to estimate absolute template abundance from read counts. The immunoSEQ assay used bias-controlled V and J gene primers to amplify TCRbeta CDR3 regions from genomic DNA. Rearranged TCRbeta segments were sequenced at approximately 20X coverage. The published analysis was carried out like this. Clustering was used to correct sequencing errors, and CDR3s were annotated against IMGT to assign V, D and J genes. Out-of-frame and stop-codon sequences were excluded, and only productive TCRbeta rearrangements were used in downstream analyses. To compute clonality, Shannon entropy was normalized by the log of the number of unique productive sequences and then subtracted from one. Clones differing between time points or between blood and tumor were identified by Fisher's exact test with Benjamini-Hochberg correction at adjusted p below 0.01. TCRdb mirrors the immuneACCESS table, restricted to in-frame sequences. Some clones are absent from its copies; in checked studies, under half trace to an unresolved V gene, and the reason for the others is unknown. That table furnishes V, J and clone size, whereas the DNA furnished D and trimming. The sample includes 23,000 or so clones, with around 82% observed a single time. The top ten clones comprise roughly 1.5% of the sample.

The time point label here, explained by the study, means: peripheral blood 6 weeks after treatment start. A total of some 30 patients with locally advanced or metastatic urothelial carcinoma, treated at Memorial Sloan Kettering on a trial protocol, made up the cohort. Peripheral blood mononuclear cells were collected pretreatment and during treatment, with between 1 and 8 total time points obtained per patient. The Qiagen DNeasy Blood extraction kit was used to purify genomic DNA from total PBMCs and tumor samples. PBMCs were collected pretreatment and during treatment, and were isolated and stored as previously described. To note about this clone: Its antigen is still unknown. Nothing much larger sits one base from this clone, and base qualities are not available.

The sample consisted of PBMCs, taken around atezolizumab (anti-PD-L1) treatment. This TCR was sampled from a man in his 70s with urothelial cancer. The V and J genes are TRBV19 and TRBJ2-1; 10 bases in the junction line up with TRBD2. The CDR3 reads CASSLAGENEQFF. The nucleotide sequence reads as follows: TGTGCCAGTAGCCTAGCGGGAGAAAATGAGCAGTTCTTC.